This entry describes one T cell receptor (beta chain). This sample is part of a study of blood T cell repertoires in COVID-19. About the study: From the United States, Italy and Spain came samples of acute and convalescent COVID-19. The cDNA or gDNA used as material had been derived from T cells, B-cell-depleted T cells, or PBMCs.

Under the authors' procedure: Using reference gene primer amplification, nucleated cell counts were estimated. Method: immunoSEQ multiplex PCR; TCRdb's copy keeps in-frame clones and lacks some. The DNA was the basis for D and trimming; V, J and clone size are from that table. The sample yields a few hundred thousand clones, around 87% seen once. V lost 0 bases and J 6 bases, leaving 19 bases between the germline ends. The CDR3 has 17 amino acids. From germline, CDR1 is SGHRS and CDR2 YFSETQ. The TCR was taken from an older woman with COVID-19, enrolled during active disease. Source material: peripheral blood. The genes are TRBV5-1 and TRBJ2-1; D may be TRBD2 (6 bases). CDR3 coding DNA: TGCGCCAGCAGCTTGGGACTAGTGACCTCGCGGGCCAATGAGCAGTTCTTC. As protein: CASSLGLVTSRANEQFF.